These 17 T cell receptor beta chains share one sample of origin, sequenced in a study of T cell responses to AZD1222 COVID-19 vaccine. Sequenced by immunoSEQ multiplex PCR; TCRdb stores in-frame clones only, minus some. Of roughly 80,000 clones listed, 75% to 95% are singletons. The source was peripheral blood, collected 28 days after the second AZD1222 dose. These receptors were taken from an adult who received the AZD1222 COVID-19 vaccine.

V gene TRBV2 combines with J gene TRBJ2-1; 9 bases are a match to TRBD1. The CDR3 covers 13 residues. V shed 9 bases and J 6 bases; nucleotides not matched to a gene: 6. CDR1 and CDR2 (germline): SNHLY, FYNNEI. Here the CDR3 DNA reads TGTGCCAGTGCACAGGGGGCGCTCAATGAGCAGTTCTTC. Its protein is CASAQGALNEQFF.

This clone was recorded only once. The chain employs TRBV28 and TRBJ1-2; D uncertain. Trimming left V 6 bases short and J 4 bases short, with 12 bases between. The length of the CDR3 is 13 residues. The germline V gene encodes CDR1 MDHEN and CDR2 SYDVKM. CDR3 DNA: TGTGCCAGCAGCCCGGAGGTGGTCTATGGCTACACCTTC. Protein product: CASSPEVVYGYTF.

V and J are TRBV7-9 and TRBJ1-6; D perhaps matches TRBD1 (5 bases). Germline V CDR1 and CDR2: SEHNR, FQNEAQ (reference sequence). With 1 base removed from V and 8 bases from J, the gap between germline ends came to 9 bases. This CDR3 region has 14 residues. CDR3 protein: CASSLVGEHSPLHF. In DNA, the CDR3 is TGTGCCAGCAGCTTAGTAGGGGAACATTCACCCCTCCACTTT. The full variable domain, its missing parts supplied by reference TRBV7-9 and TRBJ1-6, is DTGVSQNPRHKITKRGQNVTFRCDPISEHNRLYWYRQTLGQGPEFLTYFQNEAQLEKSRLLSDRFSAERPKGSFSTLEIQRTEQGDSAMYLCASSLVGEHSPLHFGNGTRLTVT.

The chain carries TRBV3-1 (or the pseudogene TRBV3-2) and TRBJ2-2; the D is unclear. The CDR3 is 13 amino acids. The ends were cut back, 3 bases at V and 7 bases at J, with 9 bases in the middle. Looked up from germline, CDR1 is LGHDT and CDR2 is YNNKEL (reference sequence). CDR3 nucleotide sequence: TGTGCCAGCAGCCACTCTTCGATCGGGGAGCTGTTTTTT. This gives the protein CASSHSSIGELFF.

CDR3 amino acids: CASSDDSRQPQHF. The CDR3, as DNA: TGTGCCAGTAGCGACGACAGCCGCCAGCCCCAGCATTTT. The V gene is TRBV19, the J gene TRBJ1-5, with D tentatively TRBD1 (5 bases). V was shortened by 6 bases and J by 7 bases, with 13 bases between the two germline ends. The CDR3 contains 13 residues. Germline CDR1 reads LNHDA; CDR2 reads SQIVND (reference sequence).

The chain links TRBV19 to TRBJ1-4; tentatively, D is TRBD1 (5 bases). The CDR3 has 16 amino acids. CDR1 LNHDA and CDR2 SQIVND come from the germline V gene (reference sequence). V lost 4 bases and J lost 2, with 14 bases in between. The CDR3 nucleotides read TGTGCCAGTAGTACAGACATGGGACGGACTAATGAAAAACTGTTTTTT. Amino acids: CASSTDMGRTNEKLFF.

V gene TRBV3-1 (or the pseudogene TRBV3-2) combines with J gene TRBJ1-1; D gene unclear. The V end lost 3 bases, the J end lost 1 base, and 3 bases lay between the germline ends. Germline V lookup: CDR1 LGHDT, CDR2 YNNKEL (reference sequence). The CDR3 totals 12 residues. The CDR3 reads CASSQANTEAFF. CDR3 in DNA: TGTGCCAGCAGCCAGGCGAACACTGAAGCTTTCTTT.

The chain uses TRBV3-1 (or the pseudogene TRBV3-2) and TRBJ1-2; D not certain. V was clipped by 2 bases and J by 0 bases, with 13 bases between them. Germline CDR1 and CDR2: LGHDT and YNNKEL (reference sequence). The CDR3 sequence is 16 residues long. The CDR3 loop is CASSQWSGATNYGYTF. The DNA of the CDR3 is TGTGCCAGCAGCCAATGGTCGGGAGCTACTAACTATGGCTACACCTTC.

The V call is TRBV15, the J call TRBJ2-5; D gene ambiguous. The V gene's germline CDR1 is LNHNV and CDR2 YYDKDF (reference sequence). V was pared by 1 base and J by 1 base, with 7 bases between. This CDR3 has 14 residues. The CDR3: CATSRGIVQETQYF. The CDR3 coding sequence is TGTGCCACCAGCAGAGGTATAGTCCAAGAGACCCAGTACTTC.

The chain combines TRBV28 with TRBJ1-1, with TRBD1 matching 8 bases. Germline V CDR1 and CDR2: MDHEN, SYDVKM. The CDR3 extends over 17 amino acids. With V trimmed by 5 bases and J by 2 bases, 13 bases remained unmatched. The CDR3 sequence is CASSPDSGGRGNTEAFF. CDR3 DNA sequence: TGTGCCAGCAGTCCGGATTCAGGGGGCCGAGGTAACACTGAAGCTTTCTTT.

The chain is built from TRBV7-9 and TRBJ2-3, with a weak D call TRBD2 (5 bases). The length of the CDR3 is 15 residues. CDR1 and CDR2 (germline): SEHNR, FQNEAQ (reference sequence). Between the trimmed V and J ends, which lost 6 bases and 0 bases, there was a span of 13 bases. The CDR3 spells CASSLEGISTDTQYF. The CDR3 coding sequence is TGTGCCAGCAGTCTAGAGGGAATTAGCACAGATACGCAGTATTTT.

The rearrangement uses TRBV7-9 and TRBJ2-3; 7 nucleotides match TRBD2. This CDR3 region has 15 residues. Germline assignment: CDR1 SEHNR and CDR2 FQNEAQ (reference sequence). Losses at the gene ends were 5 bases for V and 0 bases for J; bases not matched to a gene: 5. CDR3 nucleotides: TGTGCCAGCAGCCCGAGCGGGGTTAGCACAGATACGCAGTATTTT. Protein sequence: CASSPSGVSTDTQYF.

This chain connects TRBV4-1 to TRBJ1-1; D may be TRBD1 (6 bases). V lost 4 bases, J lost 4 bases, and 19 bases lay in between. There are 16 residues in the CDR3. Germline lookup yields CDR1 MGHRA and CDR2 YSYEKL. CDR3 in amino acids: CASSRSKGGPATEAFF. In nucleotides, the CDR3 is TGCGCCAGCAGCCGATCCAAAGGGGGGCCCGCCACTGAAGCTTTCTTT.

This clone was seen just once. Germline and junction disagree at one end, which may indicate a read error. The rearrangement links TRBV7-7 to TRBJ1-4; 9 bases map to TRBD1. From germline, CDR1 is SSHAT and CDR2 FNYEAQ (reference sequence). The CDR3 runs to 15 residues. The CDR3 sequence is CASSAGDREGEKLFF. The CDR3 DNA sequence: TGTGCTAGCAGCGCCGGGGACAGGGAAGGCGAAAAACTGTTTTTT. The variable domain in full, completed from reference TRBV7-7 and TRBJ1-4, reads GAGVSQSPRYKVTKRGQDVTLRCDPISSHATLYWYQQALGQGPEFLTYFNYEAQPDKSGLPSDRFSAERPEGSISTLTIQRTEQRDSAMYRCASSAGDREGEKLFFGSGTQLSVL.

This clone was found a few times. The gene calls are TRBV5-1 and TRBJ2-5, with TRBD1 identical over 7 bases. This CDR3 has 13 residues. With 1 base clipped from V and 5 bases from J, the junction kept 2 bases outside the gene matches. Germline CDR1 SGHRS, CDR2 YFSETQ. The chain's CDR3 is CASSLKGAETQYF. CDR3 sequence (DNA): TGCGCCAGCAGCTTGAAGGGGGCGGAGACCCAGTACTTC.

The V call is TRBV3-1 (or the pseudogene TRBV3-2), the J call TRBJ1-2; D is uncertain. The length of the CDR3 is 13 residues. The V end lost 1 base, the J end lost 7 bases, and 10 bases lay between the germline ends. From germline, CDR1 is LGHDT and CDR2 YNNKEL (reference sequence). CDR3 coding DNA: TGTGCCAGCAGCCAAGGCGGTGGGTCTGGCTACACCTTC. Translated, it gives CASSQGGGSGYTF.

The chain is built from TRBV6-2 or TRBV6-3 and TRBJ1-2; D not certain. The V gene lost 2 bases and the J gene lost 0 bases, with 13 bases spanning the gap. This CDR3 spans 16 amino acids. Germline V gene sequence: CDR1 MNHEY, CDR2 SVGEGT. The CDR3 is CASSYLGRLANYGYTF. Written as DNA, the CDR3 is TGTGCCAGCAGTTACCTTGGGCGATTAGCTAACTATGGCTACACCTTC.